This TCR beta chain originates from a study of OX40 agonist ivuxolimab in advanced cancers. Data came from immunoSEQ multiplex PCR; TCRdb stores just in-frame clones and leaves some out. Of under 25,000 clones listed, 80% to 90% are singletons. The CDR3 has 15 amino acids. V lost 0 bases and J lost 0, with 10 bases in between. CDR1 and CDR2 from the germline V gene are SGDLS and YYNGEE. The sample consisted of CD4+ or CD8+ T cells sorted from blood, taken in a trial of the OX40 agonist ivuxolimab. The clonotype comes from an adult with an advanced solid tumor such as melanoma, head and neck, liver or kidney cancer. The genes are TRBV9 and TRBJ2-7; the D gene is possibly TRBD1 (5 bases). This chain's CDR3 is CASSVEGRSSYEQYF. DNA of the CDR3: TGTGCCAGCAGCGTAGAGGGGCGGAGCTCCTACGAGCAGTACTTC.